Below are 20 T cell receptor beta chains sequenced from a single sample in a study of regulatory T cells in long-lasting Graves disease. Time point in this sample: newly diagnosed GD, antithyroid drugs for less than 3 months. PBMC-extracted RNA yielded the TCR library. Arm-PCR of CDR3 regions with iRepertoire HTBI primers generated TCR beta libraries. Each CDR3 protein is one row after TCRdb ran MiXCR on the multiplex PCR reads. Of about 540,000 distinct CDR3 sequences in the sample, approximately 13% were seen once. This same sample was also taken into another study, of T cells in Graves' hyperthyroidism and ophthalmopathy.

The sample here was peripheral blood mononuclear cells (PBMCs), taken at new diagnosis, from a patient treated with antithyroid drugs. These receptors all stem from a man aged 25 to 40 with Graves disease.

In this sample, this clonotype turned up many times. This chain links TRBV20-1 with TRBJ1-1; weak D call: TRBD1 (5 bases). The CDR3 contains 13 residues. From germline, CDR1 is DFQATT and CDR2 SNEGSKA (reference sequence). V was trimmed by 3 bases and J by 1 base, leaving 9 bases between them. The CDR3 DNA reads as TGCAGTGCTAGCCGGACACCGAACACTGAAGCTTTCTTT. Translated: CSASRTPNTEAFF.

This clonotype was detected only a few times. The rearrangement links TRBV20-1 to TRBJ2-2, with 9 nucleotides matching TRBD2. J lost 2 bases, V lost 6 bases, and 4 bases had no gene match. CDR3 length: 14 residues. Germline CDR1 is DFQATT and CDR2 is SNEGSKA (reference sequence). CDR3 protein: CSALAGANTGELFF. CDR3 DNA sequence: TGCAGTGCCTTAGCGGGAGCCAACACCGGGGAGCTGTTTTTT.

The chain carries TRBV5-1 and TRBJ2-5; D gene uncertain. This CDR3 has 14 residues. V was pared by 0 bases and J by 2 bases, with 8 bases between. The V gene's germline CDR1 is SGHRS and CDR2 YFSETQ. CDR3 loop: CASSLESGQETQYF. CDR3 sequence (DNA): TGCGCCAGCAGCTTGGAGTCCGGGCAAGAGACCCAGTACTTC.

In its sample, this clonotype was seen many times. The CDR3 coding sequence is TGTGCCAGCGGGGACTTCAGGAACAATGAGCAGTTCTTC. Translated, it gives CASGDFRNNEQFF. The chain joins TRBV11-3 to TRBJ2-1; weak D call: TRBD2 (6 bases). Germline CDR1 SGHNT, CDR2 YENEEA. This CDR3 has 13 residues. V was pared by 8 bases and J by 5 bases, with 13 bases between.

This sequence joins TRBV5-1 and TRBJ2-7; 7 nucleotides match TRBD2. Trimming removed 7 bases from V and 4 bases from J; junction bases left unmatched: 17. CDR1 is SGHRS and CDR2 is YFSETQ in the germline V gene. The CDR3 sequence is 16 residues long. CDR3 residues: CASGWGGSGGTYEQYF. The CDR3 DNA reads TGCGCCAGCGGCTGGGGGGGGTCCGGGGGAACGTACGAGCAGTACTTC.

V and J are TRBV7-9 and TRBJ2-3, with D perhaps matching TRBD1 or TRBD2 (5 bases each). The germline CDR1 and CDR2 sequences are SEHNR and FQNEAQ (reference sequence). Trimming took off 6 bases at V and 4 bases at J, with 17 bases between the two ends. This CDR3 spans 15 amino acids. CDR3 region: CASSPWGKQADTQYF. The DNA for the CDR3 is TGTGCCAGCAGTCCTTGGGGGAAACAGGCAGATACGCAGTATTTT.

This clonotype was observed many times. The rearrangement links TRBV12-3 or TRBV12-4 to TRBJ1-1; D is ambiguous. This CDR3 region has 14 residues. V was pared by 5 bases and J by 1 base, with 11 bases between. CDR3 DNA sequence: TGTGCCAGCAGTGCGATCGCGCGGAACACTGAAGCTTTCTTT. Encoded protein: CASSAIARNTEAFF.

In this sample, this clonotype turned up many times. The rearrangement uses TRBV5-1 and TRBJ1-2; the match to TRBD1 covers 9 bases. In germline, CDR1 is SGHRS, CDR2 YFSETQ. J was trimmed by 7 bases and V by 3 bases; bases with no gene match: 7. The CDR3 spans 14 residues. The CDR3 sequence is CASSWTGDPGGYTF. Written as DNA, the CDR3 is TGCGCCAGCAGCTGGACAGGGGATCCGGGTGGCTACACCTTC.

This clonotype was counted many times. For the CDR3, the DNA is TGTGCCAGCAGTTATCGGGACAGTAAAGAGACCCAGTACTTC. Protein sequence: CASSYRDSKETQYF. The chain employs TRBV6-5 and TRBJ2-5; 7 bases map to TRBD1. Germline V gives CDR1 MNHEY, CDR2 SVGAGI. The V and J ends lost 3 bases and 3 bases, in that order; junction bases with no gene match: 4. The CDR3 is 14 residues long.

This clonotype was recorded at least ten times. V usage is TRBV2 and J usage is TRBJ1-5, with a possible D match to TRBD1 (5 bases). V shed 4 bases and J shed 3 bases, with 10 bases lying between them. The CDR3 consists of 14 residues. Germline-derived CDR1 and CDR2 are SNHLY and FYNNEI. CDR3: CASSATGPNQPQHF. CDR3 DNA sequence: TGTGCCAGCAGTGCTACAGGTCCCAATCAGCCCCAGCATTTT. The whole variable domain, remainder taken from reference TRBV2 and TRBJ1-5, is EPEVTQTPSHQVTQMGQEVILRCVPISNHLYFYWYRQILGQKVEFLVSFYNNEISEKSEIFDDQFSVERPDGSNFTLKIRSTKLEDSAMYFCASSATGPNQPQHFGDGTRLSIL.

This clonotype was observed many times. The CDR3: CASKSEIAGYEQYF. The DNA for the CDR3 is TGTGCCAGCAAGTCTGAGATCGCGGGCTACGAGCAGTACTTC. The chain is built from TRBV2 and TRBJ2-7, with TRBD2 as a possible D gene (5 bases). The germline gives CDR1 SNHLY, CDR2 FYNNEI. The length of the CDR3 is 14 residues. Trimming took off 7 bases at V and 3 bases at J, with 16 bases between the two ends.

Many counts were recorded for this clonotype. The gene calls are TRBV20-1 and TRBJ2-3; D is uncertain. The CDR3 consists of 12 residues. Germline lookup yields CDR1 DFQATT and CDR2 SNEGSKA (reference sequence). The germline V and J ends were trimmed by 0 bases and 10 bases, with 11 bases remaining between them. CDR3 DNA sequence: TGCAGTGCTAGAGAAAAAGGAGAAGCGCAGTATTTT. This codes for CSAREKGEAQYF.

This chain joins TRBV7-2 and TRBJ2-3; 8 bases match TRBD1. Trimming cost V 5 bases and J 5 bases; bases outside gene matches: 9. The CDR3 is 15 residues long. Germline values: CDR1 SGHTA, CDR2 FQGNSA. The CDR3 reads CASSVVGTGLDTQYF. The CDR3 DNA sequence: TGTGCCAGCAGCGTAGTGGGGACAGGCCTAGATACGCAGTATTTT.

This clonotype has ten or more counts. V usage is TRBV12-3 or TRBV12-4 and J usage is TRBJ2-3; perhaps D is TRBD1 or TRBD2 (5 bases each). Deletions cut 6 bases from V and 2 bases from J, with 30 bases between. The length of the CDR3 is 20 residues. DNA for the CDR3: TGTGCCAGCAGCCTTCCAGAGAACTACGGACCAACCGGGGCCACAGATACGCAGTATTTT. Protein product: CASSLPENYGPTGATDTQYF.

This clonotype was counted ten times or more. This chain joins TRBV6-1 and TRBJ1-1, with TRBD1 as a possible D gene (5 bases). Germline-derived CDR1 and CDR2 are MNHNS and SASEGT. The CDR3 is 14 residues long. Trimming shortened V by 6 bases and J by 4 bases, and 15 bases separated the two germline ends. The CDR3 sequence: CASSPGPRPTEAFF. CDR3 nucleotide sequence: TGTGCCAGCAGCCCGGGACCCCGGCCCACTGAAGCTTTCTTT.

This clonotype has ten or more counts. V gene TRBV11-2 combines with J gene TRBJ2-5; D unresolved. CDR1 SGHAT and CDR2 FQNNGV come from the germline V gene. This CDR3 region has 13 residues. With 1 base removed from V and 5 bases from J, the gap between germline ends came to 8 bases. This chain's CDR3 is CASSLGVRETQYF. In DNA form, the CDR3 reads TGTGCCAGCAGCTTAGGAGTGCGGGAGACCCAGTACTTC.

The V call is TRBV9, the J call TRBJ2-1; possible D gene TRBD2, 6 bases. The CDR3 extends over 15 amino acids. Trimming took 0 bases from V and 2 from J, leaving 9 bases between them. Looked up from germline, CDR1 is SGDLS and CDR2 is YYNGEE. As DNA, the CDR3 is TGTGCCAGCAGCGTAGCCCCGGGGGCCTACAATGAGCAGTTCTTC. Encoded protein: CASSVAPGAYNEQFF.

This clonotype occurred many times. CDR3 coding DNA: TGCAGCGGCAAGGGAGTGAACACTGAAGCTTTCTTT. As protein: CSGKGVNTEAFF. The rearrangement uses TRBV29-1 and TRBJ1-1, with D hard to call. Between the trimmed V and J ends, which lost 7 bases and 0 bases, there was a span of 9 bases. The CDR3 length is 12 residues. Per germline, CDR1 SQVTM and CDR2 ANQGSEA.

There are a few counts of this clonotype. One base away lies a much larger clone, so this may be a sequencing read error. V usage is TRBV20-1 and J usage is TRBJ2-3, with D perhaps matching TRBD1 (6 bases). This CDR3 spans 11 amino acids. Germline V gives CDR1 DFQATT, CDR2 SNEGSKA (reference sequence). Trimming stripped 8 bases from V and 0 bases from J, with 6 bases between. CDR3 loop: CSTGSTDTQYF. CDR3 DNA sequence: TGCAGTACAGGGAGCACAGATACGCAGTATTTT.

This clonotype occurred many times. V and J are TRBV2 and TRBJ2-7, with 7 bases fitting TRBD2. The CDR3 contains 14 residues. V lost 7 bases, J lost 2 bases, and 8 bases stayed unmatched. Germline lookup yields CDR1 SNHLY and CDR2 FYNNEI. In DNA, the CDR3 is TGTGCCAGCAAGGGGAGCGGGATGACCTACGAGCAGTACTTC. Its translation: CASKGSGMTYEQYF.